The 11 T cell receptor beta chains below all came from one sample that was sequenced in a study of HIV-infected patients and healthy controls. No cell fractionation was done, so the repertoire covers all unsorted peripheral blood T cells. cDNA was made from 500 ng RNA using alpha and beta constant primers. Separate chain-specific third strand synthesis with multiplexing indices produced the alpha and beta libraries. TCRdb reprocessed the 5' RACE reads via MiXCR and lists one record per CDR3 protein. This table has roughly 10,000 distinct CDR3 sequences, around 5.3% appearing once. The sequenced sample was blood, obtained before antiretroviral therapy. The receptor set was obtained from an adult with HIV infection.

At least ten counts were recorded for this clonotype. The J gene is TRBJ2-3, the V gene TRBV19; 9 nucleotides agree with TRBD1. Trimming cost V 4 bases and J 5 bases; bases outside gene matches: 4. The CDR3 has 14 amino acids. Germline loops: CDR1 LNHDA, CDR2 SQIVND (reference sequence). The CDR3 loop is CASSKDRGVDTQYF. The CDR3 nucleotides read TGTGCCAGTAGTAAGGACAGGGGCGTAGATACGCAGTATTTT. The full variable domain, its missing parts supplied by reference TRBV19 and TRBJ2-3, is DGGITQSPKYLFRKEGQNVTLSCEQNLNHDAMYWYRQDPGQGLRLIYYSQIVNDFQKGDIAEGYSVSREKKESFPLTVTSAQKNPTAFYLCASSKDRGVDTQYFGPGTRLTVL.

This chain connects TRBV5-1 to TRBJ2-1; TRBD2 matches at 8 bases. CDR3 length: 16 residues. Per the germline V gene, CDR1 is SGHRS and CDR2 is YFSETQ. The junction had 13 bases not matched to a gene; V was cut back by 4 bases and J by 7 bases. CDR3 in amino acids: CASSPRGAGAGNEQFF. As DNA, the CDR3 is TGCGCCAGCAGCCCCCGAGGAGCGGGAGCAGGGAATGAGCAGTTCTTC.

This clonotype was detected many times. The chain recombines TRBV29-1 with TRBJ2-5; TRBD2 matches at 7 bases. V lost 6 bases to trimming and J lost 5 bases; unmatched junction nucleotides: 12. The CDR3 spans 14 residues. Germline CDR1 is SQVTM and CDR2 is ANQGSEA. CDR3 in amino acids: CSVAGGRAGETQYF. Here the CDR3 DNA reads TGCAGCGTGGCCGGTGGGAGGGCCGGTGAGACCCAGTACTTC. The full variable domain, with the rest looked up from reference TRBV29-1 and TRBJ2-5, is SAVISQKPSRDICQRGTSLTIQCQVDSQVTMMFWYRQQPGQSLTLIATANQGSEATYESGFVIDKFPISRPNLTFSTLTVSNMSPEDSSIYLCSVAGGRAGETQYFGPGTRLLVL.

This clonotype was recorded at least ten times. The V call is TRBV7-2, the J call TRBJ2-1; the match to TRBD2 covers 12 bases. CDR3 length: 16 amino acids. The junction had 8 bases not matched to a gene; V was cut back by 5 bases and J by 6 bases. The germline gives CDR1 SGHTA, CDR2 FQGNSA. In DNA form, the CDR3 reads TGTGCCAGCAGCGCAAGACTAGCGGGAGTCAGCAATGAGCAGTTCTTC. Encoded protein: CASSARLAGVSNEQFF.

In its sample, this clonotype was seen many times. This chain uses TRBV12-3 or TRBV12-4 with TRBJ1-1; D is uncertain. V dropped 3 bases and J dropped 1 base, with 6 bases sitting between them. This CDR3 comprises 13 residues. CDR3 protein: CASSLSPNTEAFF. CDR3 in DNA: TGTGCCAGCAGTTTGAGCCCGAACACTGAAGCTTTCTTT.

This clonotype is labeled medium-sized. This rearrangement joins TRBV20-1 to TRBJ2-7, with 7 nucleotides matching TRBD1. V gave up 5 bases and J gave up 3 bases; unmatched junction bases: 1. The CDR3 has 11 amino acids. Germline V gives CDR1 DFQATT, CDR2 SNEGSKA (reference sequence). In DNA, the CDR3 is TGCAGTGCTCGGGACAGCTACGAGCAGTACTTC. As protein: CSARDSYEQYF.

This clonotype was detected ten times or more. The chain couples TRBV7-9 to TRBJ2-7, with 13 bases fitting TRBD2. The CDR3 is 16 residues long. Germline CDR1 is SEHNR and CDR2 is FQNEAQ (reference sequence). The V and J ends lost 3 bases and 4 bases, in that order; junction bases with no gene match: 6. CDR3 loop: CASSFAGTSGIYEQYF. DNA for the CDR3: TGTGCCAGCAGCTTCGCCGGGACTAGCGGGATTTACGAGCAGTACTTC.

In this sample, this clonotype turned up many times. This sequence joins TRBV29-1 and TRBJ2-2; possible D gene TRBD1, 6 bases. CDR1 is SQVTM and CDR2 is ANQGSEA in the germline V gene. The CDR3 covers 15 residues. V was pared by 0 bases and J by 5 bases, with 13 bases between. The CDR3 DNA reads TGCAGCGTTGAAGACGGCAGGGGAAGGACCGGGGAGCTGTTTTTT. Amino acids: CSVEDGRGRTGELFF.

This clonotype was recorded many times. The J gene is TRBJ2-6, the V gene TRBV28; D is ambiguous. V lost 5 bases, J lost 2 bases, and 4 bases lay in between. Looked up from germline, CDR1 is MDHEN and CDR2 is SYDVKM. CDR3 size: 13 residues. The CDR3 DNA reads as TGTGCCAGCAGTCTAACTGGGGCCAACGTCCTGACTTTC. This sequence encodes CASSLTGANVLTF.

This clonotype showed up many times. The rearrangement uses TRBV29-1 and TRBJ1-1, with D tentatively TRBD1 (5 bases). CDR1 and CDR2 from the germline V gene are SQVTM and ANQGSEA. This CDR3 is 12 amino acids long. Trimming removed 6 bases at V and 3 bases at J, with 11 bases between. DNA of the CDR3: TGCAGCGTCCTCTGGGGGGACACTGAAGCTTTCTTT. Its protein product is CSVLWGDTEAFF.

This clonotype was found many times. V gene TRBV29-1 combines with J gene TRBJ2-1, with 11 bases lining up with TRBD2. CDR1 is SQVTM, CDR2 ANQGSEA, per germline. V dropped 6 bases and J dropped 9; count of bases not matched to a gene: 7. CDR3 length: 13 residues. CDR3 in amino acids: CSVFSGGDGEQFF. The CDR3 bases are TGCAGCGTCTTTAGCGGGGGGGATGGTGAGCAGTTCTTC.